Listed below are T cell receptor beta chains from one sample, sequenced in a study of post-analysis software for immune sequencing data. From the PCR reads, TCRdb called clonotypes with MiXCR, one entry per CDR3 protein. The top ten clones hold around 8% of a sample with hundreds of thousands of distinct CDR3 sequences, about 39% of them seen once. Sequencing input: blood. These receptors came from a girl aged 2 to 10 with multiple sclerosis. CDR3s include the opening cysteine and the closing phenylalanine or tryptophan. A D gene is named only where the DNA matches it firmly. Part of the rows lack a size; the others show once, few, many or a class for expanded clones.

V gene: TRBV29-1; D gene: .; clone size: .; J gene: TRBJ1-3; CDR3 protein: CSVEGSSGNTIYF; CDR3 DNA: TGCAGCGTTGAGGGCAGCTCTGGAAACACCATATATTTT
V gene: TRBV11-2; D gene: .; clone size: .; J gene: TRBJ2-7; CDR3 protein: CASSLDSLDWVYEQYF; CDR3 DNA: TGTGCCAGCAGCTTAGATTCCTTAGATTGGGTATACGAGCAGTACTTC
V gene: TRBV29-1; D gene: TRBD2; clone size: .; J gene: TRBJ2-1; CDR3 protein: CSVEGSTSGPYNEQFF; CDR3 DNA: TGCAGCGTTGAAGGATCGACTAGCGGTCCCTACAATGAGCAGTTCTTC
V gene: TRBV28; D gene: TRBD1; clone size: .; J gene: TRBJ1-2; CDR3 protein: CASSTGTDYGYTF; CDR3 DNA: TGTGCCAGCAGCACCGGGACAGATTATGGCTACACCTTC
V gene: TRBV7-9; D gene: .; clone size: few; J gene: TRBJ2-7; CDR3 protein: CASSLAPGHLLPYEQYF; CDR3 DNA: TGTGCCAGCAGCTTAGCGCCGGGACACCTACTCCCCTACGAGCAGTACTTC
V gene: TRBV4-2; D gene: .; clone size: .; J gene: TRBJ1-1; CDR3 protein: CASSHPQSEAFF; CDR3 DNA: TGTGCCAGCAGCCACCCCCAATCTGAAGCTTTCTTT
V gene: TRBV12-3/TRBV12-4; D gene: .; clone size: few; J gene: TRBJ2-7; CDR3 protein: CASTPGTLTYEQYF; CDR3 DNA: TGTGCCAGCACCCCCGGGACACTCACCTACGAGCAGTACTTC
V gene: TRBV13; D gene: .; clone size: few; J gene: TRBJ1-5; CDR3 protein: CASSSGGSDQPQHF; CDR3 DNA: TGTGCCAGCAGCTCCGGGGGGAGCGATCAGCCCCAGCATTTT
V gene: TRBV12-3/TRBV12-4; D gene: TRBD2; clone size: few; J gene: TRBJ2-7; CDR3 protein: CASSSSGLAYEQYF; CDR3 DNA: TGTGCCAGCAGTTCCTCGGGACTAGCCTACGAGCAGTACTTC
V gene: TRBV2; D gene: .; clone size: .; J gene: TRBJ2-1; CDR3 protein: CASSERDFYNEQFF; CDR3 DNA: TGTGCCAGCAGTGAACGGGACTTTTACAATGAGCAGTTCTTC
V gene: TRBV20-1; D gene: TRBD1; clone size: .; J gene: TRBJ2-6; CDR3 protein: CSARGQGTSSGANVRTF; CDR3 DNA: TGCAGTGCTAGAGGACAGGGAACCAGCTCTGGGGCCAACGTCCGGACTTTC
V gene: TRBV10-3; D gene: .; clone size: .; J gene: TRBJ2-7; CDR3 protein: CAISEGQGLGNEQYF; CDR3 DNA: TGTGCCATCAGTGAGGGACAGGGACTAGGTAACGAGCAGTACTTC
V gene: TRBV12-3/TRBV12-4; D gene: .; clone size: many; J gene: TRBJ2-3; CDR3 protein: CASSARTTTDTQYF; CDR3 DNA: TGTGCCAGCAGTGCCCGCACGACCACAGATACGCAGTATTTT
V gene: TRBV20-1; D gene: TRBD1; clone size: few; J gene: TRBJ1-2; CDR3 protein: CSARQQGAQYGYTF; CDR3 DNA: TGCAGTGCTAGACAGCAGGGGGCCCAATATGGCTACACCTTC
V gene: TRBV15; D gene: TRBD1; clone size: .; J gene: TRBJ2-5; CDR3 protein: CATSTRQGSRETQYF; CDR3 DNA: TGTGCCACCAGCACCCGACAGGGCAGCCGCGAGACCCAGTACTTC
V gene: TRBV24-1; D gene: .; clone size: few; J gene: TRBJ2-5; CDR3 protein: CATSDQQGAETQYF; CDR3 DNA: TGTGCCACCAGTGACCAACAGGGTGCGGAGACCCAGTACTTC
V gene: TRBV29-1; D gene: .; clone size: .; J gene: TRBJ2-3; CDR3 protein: CSVDGLESTDTQYF; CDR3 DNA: TGCAGCGTTGACGGGCTAGAAAGCACAGATACGCAGTATTTT
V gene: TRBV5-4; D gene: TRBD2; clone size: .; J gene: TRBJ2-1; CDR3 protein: CASSSSGGPMDEQFF; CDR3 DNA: TGTGCCAGCAGCTCTAGCGGGGGGCCCATGGATGAGCAGTTCTTC
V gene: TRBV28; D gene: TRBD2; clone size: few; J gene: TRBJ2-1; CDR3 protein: CASSAGTSGSKEQFF; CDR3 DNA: TGTGCCAGCTCAGCCGGGACTAGCGGGAGTAAAGAGCAGTTCTTC